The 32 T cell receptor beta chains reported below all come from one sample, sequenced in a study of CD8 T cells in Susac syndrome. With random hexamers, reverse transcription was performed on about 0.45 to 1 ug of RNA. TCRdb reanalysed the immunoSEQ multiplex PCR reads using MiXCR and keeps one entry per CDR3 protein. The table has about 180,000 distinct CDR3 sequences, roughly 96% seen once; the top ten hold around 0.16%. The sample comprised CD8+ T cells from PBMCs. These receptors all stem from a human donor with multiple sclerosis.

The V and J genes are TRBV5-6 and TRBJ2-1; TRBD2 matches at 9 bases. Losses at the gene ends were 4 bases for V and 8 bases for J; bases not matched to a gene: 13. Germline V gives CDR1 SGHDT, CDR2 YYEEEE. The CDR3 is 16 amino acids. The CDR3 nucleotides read TGTGCCAGCAGCCCCCCTGGACTAGCGTTGGACGATGAGCAGTTCTTC. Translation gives CASSPPGLALDDEQFF. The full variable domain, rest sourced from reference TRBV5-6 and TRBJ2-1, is DAGVTQSPTHLIKTRGQQVTLRCSPKSGHDTVSWYQQALGQGPQFIFQYYEEEERQRGNFPDRFSGHQFPNYSSELNVNALLLGDSALYLCASSPPGLALDDEQFFGPGTRLTVL.

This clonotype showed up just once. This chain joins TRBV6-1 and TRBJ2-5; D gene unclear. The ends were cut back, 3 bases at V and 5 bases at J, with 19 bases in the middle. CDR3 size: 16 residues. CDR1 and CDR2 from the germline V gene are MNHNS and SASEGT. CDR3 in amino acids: CASSDLMGWRRETQYF. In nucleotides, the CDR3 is TGTGCCAGCAGTGACCTAATGGGCTGGAGACGGGAGACCCAGTACTTC.

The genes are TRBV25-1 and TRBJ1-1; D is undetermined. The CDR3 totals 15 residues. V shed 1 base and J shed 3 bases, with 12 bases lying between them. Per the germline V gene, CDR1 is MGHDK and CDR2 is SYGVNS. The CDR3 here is CASSESRAAHTEAFF. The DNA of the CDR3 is TGTGCCAGCAGTGAATCTAGGGCCGCGCACACTGAAGCTTTCTTT.

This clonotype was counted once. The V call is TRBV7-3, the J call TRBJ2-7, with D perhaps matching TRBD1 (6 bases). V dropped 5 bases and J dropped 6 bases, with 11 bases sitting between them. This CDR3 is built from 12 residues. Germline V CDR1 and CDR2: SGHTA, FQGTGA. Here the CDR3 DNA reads TGTGCCAGCAGCGAACAGGGTCCCGAGCAGTACTTC. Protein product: CASSEQGPEQYF.

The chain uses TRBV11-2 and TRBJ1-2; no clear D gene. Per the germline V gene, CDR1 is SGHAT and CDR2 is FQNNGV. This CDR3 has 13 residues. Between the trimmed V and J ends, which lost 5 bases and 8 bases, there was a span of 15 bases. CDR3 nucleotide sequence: TGTGCCAGCAGCCTGGGCCTGGTTAGCGGCTACACCTTC. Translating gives CASSLGLVSGYTF.

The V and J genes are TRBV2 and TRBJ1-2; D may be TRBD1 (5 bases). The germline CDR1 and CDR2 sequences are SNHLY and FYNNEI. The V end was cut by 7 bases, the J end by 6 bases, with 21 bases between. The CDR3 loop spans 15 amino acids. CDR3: CASNLLGRGLNGYTF. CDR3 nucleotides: TGTGCCAGCAACCTCCTTGGTAGGGGTTTGAATGGCTACACCTTC.

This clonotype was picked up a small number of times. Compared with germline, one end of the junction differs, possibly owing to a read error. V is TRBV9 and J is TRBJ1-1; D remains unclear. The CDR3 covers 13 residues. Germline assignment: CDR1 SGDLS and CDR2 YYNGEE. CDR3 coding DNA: TGTGCCAGCAGTGTAGGGATGAACACTGAAGCTTTCTTT. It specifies CASSVGMNTEAFF.

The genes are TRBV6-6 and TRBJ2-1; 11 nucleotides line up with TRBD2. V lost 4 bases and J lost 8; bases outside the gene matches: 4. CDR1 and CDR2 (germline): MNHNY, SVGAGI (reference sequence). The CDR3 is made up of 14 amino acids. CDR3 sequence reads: CASSSLAGVHEQFF. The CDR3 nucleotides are TGTGCCAGCAGTTCACTAGCGGGAGTTCATGAGCAGTTCTTC.

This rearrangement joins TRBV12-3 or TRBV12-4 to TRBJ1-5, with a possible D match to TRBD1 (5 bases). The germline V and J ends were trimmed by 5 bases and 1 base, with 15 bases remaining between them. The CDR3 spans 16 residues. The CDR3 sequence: CASSAPGLMSNQPQHF. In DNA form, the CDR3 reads TGTGCCAGCAGTGCACCGGGACTGATGAGCAATCAGCCCCAGCATTTT.

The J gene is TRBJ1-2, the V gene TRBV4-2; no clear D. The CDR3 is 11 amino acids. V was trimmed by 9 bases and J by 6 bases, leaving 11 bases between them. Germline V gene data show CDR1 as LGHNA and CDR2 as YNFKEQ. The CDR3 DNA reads TGTGCCAGTACGCGGGGAGATGGCTACACCTTC. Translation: CASTRGDGYTF.

The CDR3 DNA reads TGCGCCAGCAGCCAAAAGAACCGCGAGCAGTACTTC. It translates to CASSQKNREQYF. This chain connects TRBV5-1 to TRBJ2-7; D is undetermined. Trimming removed 4 bases from V and 6 bases from J, with 11 bases in between. This CDR3 is built from 12 residues. Germline V gene data show CDR1 as SGHRS and CDR2 as YFSETQ.

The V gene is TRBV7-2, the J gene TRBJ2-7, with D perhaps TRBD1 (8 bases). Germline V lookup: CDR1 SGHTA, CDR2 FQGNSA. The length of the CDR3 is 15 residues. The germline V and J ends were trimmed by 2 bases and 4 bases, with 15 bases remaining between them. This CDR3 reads CASSLSGQGLYEQYF. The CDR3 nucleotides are TGTGCCAGCAGCTTATCCGGACAGGGACTATACGAGCAGTACTTC.

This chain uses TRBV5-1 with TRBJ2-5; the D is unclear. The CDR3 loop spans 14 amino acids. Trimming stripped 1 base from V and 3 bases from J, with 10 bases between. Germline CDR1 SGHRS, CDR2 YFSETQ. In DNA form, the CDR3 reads TGCGCCAGCAGCTTGTTTGGCGGAAAAGAGACCCAGTACTTC. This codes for CASSLFGGKETQYF.

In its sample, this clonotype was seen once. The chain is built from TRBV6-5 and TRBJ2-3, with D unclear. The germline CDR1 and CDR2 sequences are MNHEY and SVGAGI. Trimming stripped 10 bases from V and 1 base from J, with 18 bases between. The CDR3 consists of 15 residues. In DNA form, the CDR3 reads TGTGCCACTGGGTTCGGATACCCCGGCACAGATACGCAGTATTTT. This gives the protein CATGFGYPGTDTQYF.

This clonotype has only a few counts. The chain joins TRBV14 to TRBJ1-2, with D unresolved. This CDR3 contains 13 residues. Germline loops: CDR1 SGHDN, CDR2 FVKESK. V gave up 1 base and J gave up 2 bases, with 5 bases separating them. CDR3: CASSQGQNYGYTF. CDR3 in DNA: TGTGCCAGCAGCCAAGGGCAGAACTATGGCTACACCTTC. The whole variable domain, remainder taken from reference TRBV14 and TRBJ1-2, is EAGVTQFPSHSVIEKGQTVTLRCDPISGHDNLYWYRRVMGKEIKFLLHFVKESKQDESGMPNNRFLAERTGGTYSTLKVQPAELEDSGVYFCASSQGQNYGYTFGSGTRLTVV.

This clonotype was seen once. CDR3: CASSLRSGANVLTF. The CDR3 nucleotides are TGTGCCAGCAGCTTACGGTCTGGGGCCAACGTCCTGACTTTC. This chain connects TRBV5-4 to TRBJ2-6; no clear D gene. Germline V gives CDR1 SGHNT, CDR2 YYREEE (reference sequence). CDR3 size: 14 residues. The V end lost 2 bases, the J end lost 1 base, and 4 bases lay between the germline ends.

CDR3 in DNA: TGCAGTGCTAGGCTGCGGGGCGGGGAGACCCAGTACTTC. Translated: CSARLRGGETQYF. The chain carries TRBV20-1 and TRBJ2-5, with D tentatively TRBD2 (6 bases). The CDR3 sequence is 13 residues long. The ends were cut back, 3 bases at V and 5 bases at J, with 13 bases in the middle. Germline assignment: CDR1 DFQATT and CDR2 SNEGSKA (reference sequence).

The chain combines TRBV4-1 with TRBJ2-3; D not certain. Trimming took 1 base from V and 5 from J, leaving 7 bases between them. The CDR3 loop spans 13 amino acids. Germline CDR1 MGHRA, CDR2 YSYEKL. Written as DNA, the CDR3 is TGCGCCAGCAGCCAAGTCGAGAGAGATACGCAGTATTTT. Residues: CASSQVERDTQYF.

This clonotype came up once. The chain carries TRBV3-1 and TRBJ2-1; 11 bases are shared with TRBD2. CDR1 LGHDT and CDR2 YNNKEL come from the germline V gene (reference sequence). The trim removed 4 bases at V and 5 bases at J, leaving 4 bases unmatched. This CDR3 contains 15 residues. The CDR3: CASSPTSGEDNEQFF. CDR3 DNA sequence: TGTGCCAGCAGCCCGACTAGCGGGGAAGACAATGAGCAGTTCTTC.

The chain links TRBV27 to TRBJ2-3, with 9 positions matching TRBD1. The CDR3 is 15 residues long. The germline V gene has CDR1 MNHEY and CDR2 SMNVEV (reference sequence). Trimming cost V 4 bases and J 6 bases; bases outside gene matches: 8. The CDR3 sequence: CASSSRQGEGDTQYF. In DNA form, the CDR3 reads TGTGCCAGCAGTTCCAGACAGGGGGAAGGGGATACGCAGTATTTT.

The CDR3 nucleotides read TGTGCCAGCAGCCAAGGGGTATACGCGAACTCCTACGAGCAGTACTTC. Protein sequence: CASSQGVYANSYEQYF. This rearrangement joins TRBV14 to TRBJ2-7; D is unclear. Per the germline V gene, CDR1 is SGHDN and CDR2 is FVKESK. The V end lost 1 base, the J end lost 0 bases, and 13 bases lay between the germline ends. The CDR3 sequence is 16 residues long.

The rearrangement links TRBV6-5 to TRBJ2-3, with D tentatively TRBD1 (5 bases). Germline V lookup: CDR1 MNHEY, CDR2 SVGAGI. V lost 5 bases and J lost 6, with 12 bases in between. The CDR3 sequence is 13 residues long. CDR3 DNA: TGTGCCAGCAGTCTTGGACATAAGGATACGCAGTATTTT. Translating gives CASSLGHKDTQYF.

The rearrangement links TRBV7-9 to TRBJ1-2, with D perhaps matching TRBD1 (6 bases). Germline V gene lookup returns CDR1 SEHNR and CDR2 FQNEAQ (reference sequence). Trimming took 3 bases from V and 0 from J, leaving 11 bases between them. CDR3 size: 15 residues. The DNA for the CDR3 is TGTGCCAGCAGCTTTGGACAGAAAGCTAACTATGGCTACACCTTC. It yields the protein CASSFGQKANYGYTF.

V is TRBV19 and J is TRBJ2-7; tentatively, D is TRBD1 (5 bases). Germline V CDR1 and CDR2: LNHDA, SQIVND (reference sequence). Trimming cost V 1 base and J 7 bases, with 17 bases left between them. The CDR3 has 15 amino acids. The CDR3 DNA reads TGTGCCAGTAGTATAGTACACAGTGGGGCTGTGGAGCAGTACTTC. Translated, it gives CASSIVHSGAVEQYF.

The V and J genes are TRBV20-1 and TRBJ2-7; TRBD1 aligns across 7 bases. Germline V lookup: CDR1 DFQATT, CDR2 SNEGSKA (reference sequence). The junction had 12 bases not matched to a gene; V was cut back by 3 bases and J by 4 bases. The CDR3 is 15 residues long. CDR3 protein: CSASLGRGPGYEQYF. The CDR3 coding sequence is TGCAGTGCTAGCTTGGGAAGGGGGCCGGGTTACGAGCAGTACTTC.

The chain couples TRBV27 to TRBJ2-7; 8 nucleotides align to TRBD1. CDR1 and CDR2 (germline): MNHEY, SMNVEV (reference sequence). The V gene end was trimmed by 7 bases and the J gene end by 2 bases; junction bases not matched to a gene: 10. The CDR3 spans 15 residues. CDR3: CASKFGQGLTYEQYF. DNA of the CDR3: TGTGCCAGCAAGTTCGGACAGGGTTTAACCTACGAGCAGTACTTC.

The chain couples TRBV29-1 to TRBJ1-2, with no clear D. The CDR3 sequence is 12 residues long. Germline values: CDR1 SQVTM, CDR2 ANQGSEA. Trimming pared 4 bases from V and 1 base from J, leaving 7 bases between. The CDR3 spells CSVVVNNYGYTF. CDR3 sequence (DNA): TGCAGCGTTGTCGTCAATAACTATGGCTACACCTTC.

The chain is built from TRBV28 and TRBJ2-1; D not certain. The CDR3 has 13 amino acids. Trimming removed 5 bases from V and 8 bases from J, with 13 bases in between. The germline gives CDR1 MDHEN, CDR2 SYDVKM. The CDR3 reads CASSLSANDEQFF. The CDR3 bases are TGTGCCAGCAGTCTATCAGCTAACGATGAGCAGTTCTTC.

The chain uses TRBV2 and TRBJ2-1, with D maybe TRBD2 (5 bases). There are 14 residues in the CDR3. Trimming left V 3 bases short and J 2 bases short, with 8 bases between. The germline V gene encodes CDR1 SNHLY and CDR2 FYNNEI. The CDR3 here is CASSDGVTYNEQFF. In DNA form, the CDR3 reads TGTGCCAGCAGTGACGGGGTTACCTACAATGAGCAGTTCTTC.

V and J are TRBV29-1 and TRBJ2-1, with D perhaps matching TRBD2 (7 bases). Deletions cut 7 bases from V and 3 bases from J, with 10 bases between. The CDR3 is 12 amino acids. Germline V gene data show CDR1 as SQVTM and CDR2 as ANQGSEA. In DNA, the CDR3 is TGCAGCGCGAGGGGGGGCTACAATGAGCAGTTCTTC. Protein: CSARGGYNEQFF.

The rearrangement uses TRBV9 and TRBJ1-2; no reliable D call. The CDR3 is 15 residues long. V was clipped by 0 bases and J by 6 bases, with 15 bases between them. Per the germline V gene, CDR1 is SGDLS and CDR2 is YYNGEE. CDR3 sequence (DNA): TGTGCCAGCAGCGTAGTAGCGGATGGGTTGGATGGCTACACCTTC. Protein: CASSVVADGLDGYTF.

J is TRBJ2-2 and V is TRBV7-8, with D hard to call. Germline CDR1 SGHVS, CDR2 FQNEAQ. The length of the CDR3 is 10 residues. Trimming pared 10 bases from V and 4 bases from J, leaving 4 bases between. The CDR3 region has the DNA TGTGCCACATCCACCGGGGAGCTGTTTTTT. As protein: CATSTGELFF.